The present T cell receptor (beta chain) was sequenced within a study of molecular identifiers for immune sequencing clone quantification. Based on a CD8+CD4-CCR7+CD45RA+ profile, naive CD8 T cells were sorted. To note about this clonotype: Its specificity is not known.

Via MiXCR, TCRdb re-called the PCR reads, giving one row per CDR3 protein. The table includes hundreds of thousands of distinct CDR3 sequences, 24% detected once. Trimming took 3 bases from V and 1 from J, leaving 12 bases between them. The CDR3 runs to 15 residues. The V gene's germline CDR1 is SGHTA and CDR2 FQGTGA. General study findings and limits: Reportedly, one cell's Jurkat TCR RNA was detected within 1,200,000 naive CD8 cells.

Sequencing input: naive CD8+ T cells from blood, with Jurkat cell RNA spiked in. Subset noted: FACS-sorted CD8+CD4-CCR7+CD45RA+ naive T cells. This sequence joins TRBV7-3 and TRBJ1-1, with D unclear. This receptor was taken from a human donor in good health. Some libraries in this study had Jurkat cell RNA spiked in. The DNA for the CDR3 is TGTGCCAGCAGCTTGACTTCCACAGCGAACACTGAAGCTTTCTTT. Translating it yields CASSLTSTANTEAFF.